These 5 T cell receptor beta chains originate from one sample sequenced in a study of blood T cell repertoires in COVID-19. Libraries were prepared by immunoSEQ multiplex PCR; TCRdb keeps only in-frame clonotypes and omits some of them. The sample yields about 280,000 clones, under 90% seen once. The sequencing input was peripheral blood. The receptors derive from a woman between 35 and 50 years old who had recovered from COVID-19.

This sequence joins TRBV10-1 and TRBJ2-1; TRBD1 agrees at 10 bases. With V trimmed by 5 bases and J by 8 bases, 12 bases remained unmatched. Germline CDR1 reads WNHNN; CDR2 reads SYGVQD (reference sequence). CDR3 length: 16 residues. This chain's CDR3 is CASSLLGTGDLDEQFF. The DNA of the CDR3 is TGCGCCAGCAGTCTTCTAGGGACAGGGGACCTCGATGAGCAGTTCTTC.

The J gene is TRBJ2-3, the V gene TRBV10-2; maybe TRBD2 (7 bases). The CDR3 length is 15 residues. V was shortened by 8 bases and J by 2 bases, with 17 bases between the two germline ends. Per germline, CDR1 WSHSY and CDR2 SAAADI. The CDR3 here is CASARGGEDTDTQYF. The DNA of the CDR3 is TGCGCCAGCGCCCGAGGGGGGGAGGACACAGATACGCAGTATTTT.

Turning to this clone: Other DNA sequences in the same sample also yield this CDR3. The V call is TRBV9, the J call TRBJ2-3; 9 bases map to TRBD2. Germline trimming cut 3 bases from V and 0 bases from J; bases unmatched to any gene: 2. The germline V gene has CDR1 SGDLS and CDR2 YYNGEE. The CDR3 consists of 15 residues. CDR3 in amino acids: CASSGTSGSTDTQYF. CDR3 bases: TGTGCCAGCAGCGGTACTAGCGGGAGCACAGATACGCAGTATTTT.

This chain uses TRBV5-1 with TRBJ2-7, with D maybe TRBD2 (6 bases). The V end lost 0 bases, the J end lost 2 bases, and 12 bases lay between the germline ends. The CDR3 is 15 residues long. Looked up from germline, CDR1 is SGHRS and CDR2 is YFSETQ. CDR3 loop: CASSLVSGTTYEQYF. In nucleotides, the CDR3 is TGCGCCAGCAGCTTGGTTAGCGGAACTACCTACGAGCAGTACTTC.

On this clone: A junction end diverges from the germline sequence, so it may reflect a read error. The chain is built from TRBV6-2 or TRBV6-3 and TRBJ2-1, with a weak D call TRBD2 (6 bases). This CDR3 contains 16 residues. Per germline, CDR1 MNHEY and CDR2 SVGEGT. The CDR3 is CASTYGDSRRHNEQFF. The CDR3 nucleotides are TGTGCCAGCACTTACGGGGACTCCAGGAGACACAATGAGCAGTTCTTC.